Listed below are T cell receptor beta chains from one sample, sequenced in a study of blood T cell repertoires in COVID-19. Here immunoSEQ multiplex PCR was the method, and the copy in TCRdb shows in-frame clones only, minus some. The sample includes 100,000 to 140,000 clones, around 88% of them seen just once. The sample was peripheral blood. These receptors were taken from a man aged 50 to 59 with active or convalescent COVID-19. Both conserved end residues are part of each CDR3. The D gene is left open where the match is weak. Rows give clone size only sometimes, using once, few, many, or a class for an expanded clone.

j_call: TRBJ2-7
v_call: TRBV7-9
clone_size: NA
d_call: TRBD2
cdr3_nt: TGTGCCAGCAGCTTGGCTAGCGGGATCGCGGGGGCGACCTACGAGCAGTACTTC
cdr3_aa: CASSLASGIAGATYEQYF

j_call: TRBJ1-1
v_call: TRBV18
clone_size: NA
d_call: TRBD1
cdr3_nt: TGTGCCAGCTCACCACTGAGACAGGGGGCGGACACTGAAGCTTTCTTT
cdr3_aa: CASSPLRQGADTEAFF

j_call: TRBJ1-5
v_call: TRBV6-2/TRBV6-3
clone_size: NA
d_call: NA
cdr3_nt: TGTGCCAGCAGTTATTCGCCGGAGCAGCCCCAGCATTTT
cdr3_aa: CASSYSPEQPQHF

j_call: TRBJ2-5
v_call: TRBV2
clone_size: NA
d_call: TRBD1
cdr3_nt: TGTGCCAGCAGTAGACGGACAGGGGGGGAGACCCAGTACTTC
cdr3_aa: CASSRRTGGETQYF

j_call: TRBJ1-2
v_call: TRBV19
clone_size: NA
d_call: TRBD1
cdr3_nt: TGTGCCAGTATTCGCACCGCGGGACAGGAGGGGATCTATGGCTACACCTTC
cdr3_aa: CASIRTAGQEGIYGYTF

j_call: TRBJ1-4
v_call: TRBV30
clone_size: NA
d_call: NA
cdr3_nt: TGTGCCTGGAGTGTCGGGTCAAATAATGAAAAACTGTTTTTT
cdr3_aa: CAWSVGSNNEKLFF

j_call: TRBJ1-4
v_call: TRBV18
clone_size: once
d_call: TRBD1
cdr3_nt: TGTGCCAGCTCACCGGGACAGGGATCGGAAACTAATGAAAAACTGTTTTTT
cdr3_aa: CASSPGQGSETNEKLFF

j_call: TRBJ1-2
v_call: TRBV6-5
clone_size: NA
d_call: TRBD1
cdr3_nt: TGTGCCAGCAGACGACAGGGGGATGGCGGCTACACCTTC
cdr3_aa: CASRRQGDGGYTF

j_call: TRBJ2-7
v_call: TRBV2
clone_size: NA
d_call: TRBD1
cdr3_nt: TGTGCCAGCAGTGAAACCGGGACAGGTCTCTCCTACGAGCAGTACTTC
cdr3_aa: CASSETGTGLSYEQYF

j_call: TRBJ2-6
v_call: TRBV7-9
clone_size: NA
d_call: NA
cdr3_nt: TGTGCCAGCCGTCCGGGACTGAGACTCTCTGGGGCCAACGTCCTGACTTTC
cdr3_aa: CASRPGLRLSGANVLTF

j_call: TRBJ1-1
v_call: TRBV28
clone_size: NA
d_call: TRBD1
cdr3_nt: TGTGCCAGCAGTCCAGGACAGGGGAGTGTCACTGAAGCTTTCTTT
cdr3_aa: CASSPGQGSVTEAFF